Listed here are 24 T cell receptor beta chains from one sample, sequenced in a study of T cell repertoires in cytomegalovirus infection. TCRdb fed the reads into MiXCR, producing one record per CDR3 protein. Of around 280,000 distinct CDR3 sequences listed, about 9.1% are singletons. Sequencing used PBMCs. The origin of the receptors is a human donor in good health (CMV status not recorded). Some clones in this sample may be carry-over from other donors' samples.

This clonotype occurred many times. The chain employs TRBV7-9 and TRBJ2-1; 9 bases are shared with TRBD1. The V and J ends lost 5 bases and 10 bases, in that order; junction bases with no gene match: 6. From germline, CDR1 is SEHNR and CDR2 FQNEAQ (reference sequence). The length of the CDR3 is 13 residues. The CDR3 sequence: CASSASTGGEQFF. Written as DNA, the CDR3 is TGTGCCAGCAGCGCCAGTACAGGGGGCGAGCAGTTCTTC.

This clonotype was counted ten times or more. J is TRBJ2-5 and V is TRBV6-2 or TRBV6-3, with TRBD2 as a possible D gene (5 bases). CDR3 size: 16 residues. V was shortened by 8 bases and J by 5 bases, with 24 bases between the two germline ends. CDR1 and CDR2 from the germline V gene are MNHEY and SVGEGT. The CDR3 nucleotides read TGTGCCAGCGGAGCTGATCGGACTGCATTACGGGAGACCCAGTACTTC. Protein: CASGADRTALRETQYF.

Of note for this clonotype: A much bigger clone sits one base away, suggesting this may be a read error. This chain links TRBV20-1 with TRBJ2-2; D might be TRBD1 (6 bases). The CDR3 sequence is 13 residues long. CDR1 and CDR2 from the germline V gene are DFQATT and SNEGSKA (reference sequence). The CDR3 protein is CSARAQGPGEPFF. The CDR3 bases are TGCAGTGCTAGAGCACAGGGTCCCGGGGAGCCGTTTTTT.

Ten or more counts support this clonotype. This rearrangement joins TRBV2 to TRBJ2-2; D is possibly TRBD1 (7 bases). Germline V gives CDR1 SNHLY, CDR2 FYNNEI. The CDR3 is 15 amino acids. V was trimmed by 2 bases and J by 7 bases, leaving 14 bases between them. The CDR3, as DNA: TGTGCCAGCAGTGAAAGGAGGGGGCGGGGCGGGGAGCTGTTTTTT. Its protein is CASSERRGRGGELFF.

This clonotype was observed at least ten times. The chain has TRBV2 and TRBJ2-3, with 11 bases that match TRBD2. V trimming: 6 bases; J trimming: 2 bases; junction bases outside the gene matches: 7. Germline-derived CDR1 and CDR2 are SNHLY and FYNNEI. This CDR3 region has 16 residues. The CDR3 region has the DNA TGTGCCAGCAGCGCAGGGACTAGCGGCCTCACAGATACGCAGTATTTT. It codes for CASSAGTSGLTDTQYF.

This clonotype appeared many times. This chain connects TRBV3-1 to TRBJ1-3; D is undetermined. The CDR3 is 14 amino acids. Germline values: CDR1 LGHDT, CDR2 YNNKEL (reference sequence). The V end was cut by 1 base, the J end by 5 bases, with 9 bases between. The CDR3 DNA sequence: TGTGCCAGCAGCCAAGTACGTTCTAGAAACACCATATATTTT. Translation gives CASSQVRSRNTIYF.

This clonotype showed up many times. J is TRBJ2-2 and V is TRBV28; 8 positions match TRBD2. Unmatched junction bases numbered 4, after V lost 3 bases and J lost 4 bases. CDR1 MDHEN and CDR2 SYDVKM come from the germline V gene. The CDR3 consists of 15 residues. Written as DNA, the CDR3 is TGTGCCAGCAGTTTCCGGGGGGGCTTCACCGGGGAGCTGTTTTTT. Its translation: CASSFRGGFTGELFF.

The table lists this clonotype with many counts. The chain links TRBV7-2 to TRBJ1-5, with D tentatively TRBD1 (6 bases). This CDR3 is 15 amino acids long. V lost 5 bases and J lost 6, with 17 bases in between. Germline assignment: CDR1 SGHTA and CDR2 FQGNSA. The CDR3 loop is CASSQGRGYGQPQHF. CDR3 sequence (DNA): TGTGCCAGCAGCCAGGGTAGGGGGTATGGTCAGCCCCAGCATTTT. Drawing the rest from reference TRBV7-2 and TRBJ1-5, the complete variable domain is GAGVSQSPSNKVTEKGKDVELRCDPISGHTALYWYRQSLGQGLEFLIYFQGNSAPDKSGLPSDRFSAERTGGSVSTLTIQRTQQEDSAVYLCASSQGRGYGQPQHFGDGTRLSIL.

This CDR3 is CASSPRNGELFF. In nucleotides, the CDR3 is TGTGCCAGCAGCCCCCGAAACGGGGAGCTGTTTTTT. V usage is TRBV4-2 and J usage is TRBJ2-2; no firm D call. The V end was cut by 4 bases, the J end by 7 bases, with 7 bases between. CDR1 is LGHNA, CDR2 YNFKEQ, per germline. This CDR3 region has 12 residues.

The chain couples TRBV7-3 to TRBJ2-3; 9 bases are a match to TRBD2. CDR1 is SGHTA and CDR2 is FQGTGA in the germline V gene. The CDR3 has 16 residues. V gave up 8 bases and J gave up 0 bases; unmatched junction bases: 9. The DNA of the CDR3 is TGTGCCAGCTCCAGGGGTAGCGGGGGTAGCACAGATACGCAGTATTTT. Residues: CASSRGSGGSTDTQYF. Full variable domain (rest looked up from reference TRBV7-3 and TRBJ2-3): GAGVSQTPSNKVTEKGKYVELRCDPISGHTALYWYRQSLGQGPEFLIYFQGTGAADDSGLPNDRFFAVRPEGSVSTLKIQRTERGDSAVYLCASSRGSGGSTDTQYFGPGTRLTVL.

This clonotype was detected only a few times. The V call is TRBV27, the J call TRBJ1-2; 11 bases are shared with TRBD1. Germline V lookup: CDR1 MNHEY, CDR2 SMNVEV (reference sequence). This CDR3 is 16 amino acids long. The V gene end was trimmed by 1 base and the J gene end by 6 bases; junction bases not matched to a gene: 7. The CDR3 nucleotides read TGTGCCAGCAGTTTATACCGGACAGGGGGCAAGGATGGCTACACCTTC. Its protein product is CASSLYRTGGKDGYTF.

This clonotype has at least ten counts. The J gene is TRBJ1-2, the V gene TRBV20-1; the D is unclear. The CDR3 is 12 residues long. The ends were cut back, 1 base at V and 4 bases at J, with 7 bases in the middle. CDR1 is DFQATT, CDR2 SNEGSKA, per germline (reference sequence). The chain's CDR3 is CSARAESYGYTF. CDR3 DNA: TGCAGTGCTAGAGCAGAATCCTATGGCTACACCTTC.

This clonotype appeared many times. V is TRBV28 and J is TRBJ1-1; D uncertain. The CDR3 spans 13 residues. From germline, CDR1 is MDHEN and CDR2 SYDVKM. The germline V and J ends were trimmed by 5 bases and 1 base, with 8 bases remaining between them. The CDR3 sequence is CASSTVSNTEAFF. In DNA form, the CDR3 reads TGTGCCAGCAGTACGGTTTCGAACACTGAAGCTTTCTTT.

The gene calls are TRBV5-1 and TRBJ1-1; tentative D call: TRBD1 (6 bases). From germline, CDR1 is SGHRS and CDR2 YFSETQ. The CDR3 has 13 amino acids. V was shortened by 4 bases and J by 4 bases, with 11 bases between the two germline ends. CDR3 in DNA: TGCGCCAGCAGCCACAGGGTTGGCACTGAAGCTTTCTTT. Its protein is CASSHRVGTEAFF.

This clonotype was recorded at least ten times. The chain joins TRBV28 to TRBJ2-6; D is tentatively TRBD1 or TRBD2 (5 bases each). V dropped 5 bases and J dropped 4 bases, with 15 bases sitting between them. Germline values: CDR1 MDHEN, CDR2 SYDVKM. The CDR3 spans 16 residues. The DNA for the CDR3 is TGTGCCAGCAGTCCCCGAGGGGAATCCGGGGCCAACGTCCTGACTTTC. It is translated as CASSPRGESGANVLTF.

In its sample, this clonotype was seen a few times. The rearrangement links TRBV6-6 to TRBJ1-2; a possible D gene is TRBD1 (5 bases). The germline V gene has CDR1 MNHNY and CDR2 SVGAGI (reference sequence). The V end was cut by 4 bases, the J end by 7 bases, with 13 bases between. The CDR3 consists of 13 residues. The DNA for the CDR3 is TGTGCCAGCAGTTTCCAAGCGGGACTTGGCTACACCTTC. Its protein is CASSFQAGLGYTF.

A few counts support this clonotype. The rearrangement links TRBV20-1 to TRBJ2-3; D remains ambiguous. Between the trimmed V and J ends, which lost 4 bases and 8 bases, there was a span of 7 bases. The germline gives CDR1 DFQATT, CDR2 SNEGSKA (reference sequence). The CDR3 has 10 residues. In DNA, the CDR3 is TGCAGTGCTATGGCGGCTACGCAGTATTTT. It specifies CSAMAATQYF.

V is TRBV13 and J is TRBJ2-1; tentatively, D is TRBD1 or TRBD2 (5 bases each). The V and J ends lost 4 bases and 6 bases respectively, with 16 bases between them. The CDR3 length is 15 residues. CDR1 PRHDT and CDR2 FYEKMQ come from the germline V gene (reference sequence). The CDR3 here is CASSSDGAPGNEQFF. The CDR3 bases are TGTGCCAGCAGCTCCGACGGGGCGCCAGGCAATGAGCAGTTCTTC.

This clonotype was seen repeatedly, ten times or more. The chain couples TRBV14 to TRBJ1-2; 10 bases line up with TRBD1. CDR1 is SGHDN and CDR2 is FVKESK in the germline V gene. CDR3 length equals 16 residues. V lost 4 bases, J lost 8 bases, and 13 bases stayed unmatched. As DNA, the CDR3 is TGTGCCAGCAGCCTTACGACCTGGGGGACAGGGGACGGCTACACCTTC. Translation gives CASSLTTWGTGDGYTF.

Written as DNA, the CDR3 is TGCAGTGCCGATAGTGGGCAGGGGTTGGCAGATACGCAGTATTTT. It codes for CSADSGQGLADTQYF. The V gene is TRBV20-1, the J gene TRBJ2-3, with D perhaps matching TRBD1 (6 bases). The CDR3 totals 15 residues. The germline V gene encodes CDR1 DFQATT and CDR2 SNEGSKA (reference sequence). Between the trimmed V and J ends, which lost 6 bases and 4 bases, there was a span of 20 bases.

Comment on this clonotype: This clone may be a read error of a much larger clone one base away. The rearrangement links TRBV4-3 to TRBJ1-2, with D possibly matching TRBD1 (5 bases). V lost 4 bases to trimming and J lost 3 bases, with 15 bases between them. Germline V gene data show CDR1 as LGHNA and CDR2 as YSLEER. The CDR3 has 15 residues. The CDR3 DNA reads TGCGCCAGCAGCCTACCGGGACGGCCCGACTATGGCTACACCTTC. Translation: CASSLPGRPDYGYTF.

The CDR3 loop is CSAGGARTDTQYF. DNA of the CDR3: TGCAGTGCGGGGGGGGCCCGGACAGATACGCAGTATTTT. The chain is built from TRBV20-1 and TRBJ2-3, with D possibly TRBD2 on 7 matching bases. From germline, CDR1 is DFQATT and CDR2 SNEGSKA (reference sequence). With 6 bases removed from V and 3 bases from J, the gap between germline ends came to 13 bases. The CDR3 loop spans 13 amino acids.

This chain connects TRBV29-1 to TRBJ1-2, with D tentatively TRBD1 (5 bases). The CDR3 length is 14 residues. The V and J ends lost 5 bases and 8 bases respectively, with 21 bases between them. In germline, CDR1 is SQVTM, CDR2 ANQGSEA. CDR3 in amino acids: CSVRPSQGPRGYTF. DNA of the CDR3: TGCAGCGTTAGACCCTCCCAGGGCCCCAGGGGCTACACCTTC.

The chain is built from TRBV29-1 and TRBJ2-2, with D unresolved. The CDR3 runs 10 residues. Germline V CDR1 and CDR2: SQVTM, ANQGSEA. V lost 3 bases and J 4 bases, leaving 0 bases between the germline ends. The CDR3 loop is CSVDTGELFF. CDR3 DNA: TGCAGCGTTGACACCGGGGAGCTGTTTTTT.